This T cell receptor (beta chain) was captured in a study of T cells after yellow fever vaccination. V lost 5 bases to trimming and J lost 6 bases; unmatched junction nucleotides: 6. The germline CDR1 and CDR2 sequences are SQVTM and ANQGSEA. The CDR3 is made up of 14 amino acids. The table lists this clonotype with a few counts. One entry per CDR3 protein, called by TCRdb with MiXCR from the 5' RACE reads. The sample lists just under 600,000 distinct CDR3 sequences; about 14% were seen once. The chain joins TRBV29-1 to TRBJ2-1; 11 nucleotides line up with TRBD2. The receptor was isolated from a man under 40 who received the YFV17D yellow fever vaccine. This material consisted of PBMCs, taken on the day of the yellow fever booster vaccination. For the CDR3, the DNA is TGCAGCGTTAATATAGCGGGAGGGCCCAATGAGCAGTTCTTC. It specifies CSVNIAGGPNEQFF.